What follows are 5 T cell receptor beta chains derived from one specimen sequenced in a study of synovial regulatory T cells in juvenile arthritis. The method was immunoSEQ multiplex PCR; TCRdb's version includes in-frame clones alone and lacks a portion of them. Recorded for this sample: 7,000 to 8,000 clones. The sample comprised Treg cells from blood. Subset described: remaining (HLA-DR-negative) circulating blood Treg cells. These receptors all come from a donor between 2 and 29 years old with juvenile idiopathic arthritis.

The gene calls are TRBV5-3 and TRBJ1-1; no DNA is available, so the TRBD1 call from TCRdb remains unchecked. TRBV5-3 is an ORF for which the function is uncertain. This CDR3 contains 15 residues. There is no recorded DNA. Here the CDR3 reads CARSLYKGLNTEAFF.

The chain's CDR3 is CASSDSGRGTDTQYF. V is TRBV2 and J is TRBJ2-3; TCRdb indicates TRBD1, and absent DNA this call remains unverified. Germline V lookup: CDR1 SNHLY, CDR2 FYNNEI. CDR3 length: 15 amino acids. There is no recorded DNA. The full variable domain, with the rest looked up from reference TRBV2 and TRBJ2-3, is EPEVTQTPSHQVTQMGQEVILRCVPISNHLYFYWYRQILGQKVEFLVSFYNNEISEKSEIFDDQFSVERPDGSNFTLKIRSTKLEDSAMYFCASSDSGRGTDTQYFGPGTRLTVL.

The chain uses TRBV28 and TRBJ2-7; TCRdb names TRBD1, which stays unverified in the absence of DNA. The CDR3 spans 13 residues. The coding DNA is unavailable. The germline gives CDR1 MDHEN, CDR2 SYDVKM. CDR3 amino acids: CASNSGQNYEQYF.

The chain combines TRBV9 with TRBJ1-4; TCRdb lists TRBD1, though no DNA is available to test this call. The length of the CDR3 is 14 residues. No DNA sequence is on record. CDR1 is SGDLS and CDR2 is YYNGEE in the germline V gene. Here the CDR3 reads CASSVSQGAEKLFF.

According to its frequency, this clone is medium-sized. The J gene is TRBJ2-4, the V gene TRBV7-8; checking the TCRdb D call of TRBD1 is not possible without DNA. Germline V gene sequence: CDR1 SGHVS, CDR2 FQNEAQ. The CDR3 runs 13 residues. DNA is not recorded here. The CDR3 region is CASSPPGTPWVFF.